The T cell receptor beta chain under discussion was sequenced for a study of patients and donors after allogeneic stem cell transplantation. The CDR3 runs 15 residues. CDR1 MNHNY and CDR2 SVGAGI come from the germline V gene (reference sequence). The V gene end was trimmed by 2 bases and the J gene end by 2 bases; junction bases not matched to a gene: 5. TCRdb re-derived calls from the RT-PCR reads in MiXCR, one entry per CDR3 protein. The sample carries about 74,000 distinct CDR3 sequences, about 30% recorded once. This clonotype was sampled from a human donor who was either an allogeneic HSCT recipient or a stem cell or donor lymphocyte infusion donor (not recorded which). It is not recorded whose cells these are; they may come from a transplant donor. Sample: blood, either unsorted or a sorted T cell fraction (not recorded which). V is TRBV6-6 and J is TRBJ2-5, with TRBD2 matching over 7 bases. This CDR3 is CASSYGQGGQETQYF. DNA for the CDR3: TGTGCCAGCAGTTACGGTCAGGGAGGGCAAGAGACCCAGTACTTC.